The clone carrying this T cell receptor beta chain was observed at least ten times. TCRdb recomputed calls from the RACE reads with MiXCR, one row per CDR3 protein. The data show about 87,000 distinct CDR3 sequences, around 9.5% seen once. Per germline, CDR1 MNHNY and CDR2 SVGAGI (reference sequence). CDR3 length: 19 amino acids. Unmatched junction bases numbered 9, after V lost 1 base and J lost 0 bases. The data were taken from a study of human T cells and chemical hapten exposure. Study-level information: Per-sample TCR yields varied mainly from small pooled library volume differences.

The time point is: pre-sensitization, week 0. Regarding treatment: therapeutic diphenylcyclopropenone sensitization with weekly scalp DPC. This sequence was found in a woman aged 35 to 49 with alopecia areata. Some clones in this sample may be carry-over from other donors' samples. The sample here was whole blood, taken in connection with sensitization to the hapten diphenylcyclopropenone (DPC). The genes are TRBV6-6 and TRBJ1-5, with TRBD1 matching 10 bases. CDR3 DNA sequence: TGTGCCAGCAGTTACTGGCTAGGACAGGGGGACAATAGCAATCAGCCCCAGCATTTT. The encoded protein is CASSYWLGQGDNSNQPQHF.